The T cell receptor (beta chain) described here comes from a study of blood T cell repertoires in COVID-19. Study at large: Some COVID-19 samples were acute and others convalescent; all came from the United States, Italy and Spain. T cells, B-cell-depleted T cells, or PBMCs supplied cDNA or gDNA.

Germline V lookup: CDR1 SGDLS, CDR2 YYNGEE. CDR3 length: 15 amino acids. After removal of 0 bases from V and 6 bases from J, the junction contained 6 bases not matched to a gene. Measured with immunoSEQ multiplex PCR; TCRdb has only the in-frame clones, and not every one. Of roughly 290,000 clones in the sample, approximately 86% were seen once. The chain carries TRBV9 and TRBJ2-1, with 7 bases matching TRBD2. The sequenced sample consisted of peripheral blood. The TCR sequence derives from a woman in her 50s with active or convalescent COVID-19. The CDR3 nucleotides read TGTGCCAGCAGCGTAGGATGGGGAGGGAGCAATGAGCAGTTCTTC. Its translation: CASSVGWGGSNEQFF.